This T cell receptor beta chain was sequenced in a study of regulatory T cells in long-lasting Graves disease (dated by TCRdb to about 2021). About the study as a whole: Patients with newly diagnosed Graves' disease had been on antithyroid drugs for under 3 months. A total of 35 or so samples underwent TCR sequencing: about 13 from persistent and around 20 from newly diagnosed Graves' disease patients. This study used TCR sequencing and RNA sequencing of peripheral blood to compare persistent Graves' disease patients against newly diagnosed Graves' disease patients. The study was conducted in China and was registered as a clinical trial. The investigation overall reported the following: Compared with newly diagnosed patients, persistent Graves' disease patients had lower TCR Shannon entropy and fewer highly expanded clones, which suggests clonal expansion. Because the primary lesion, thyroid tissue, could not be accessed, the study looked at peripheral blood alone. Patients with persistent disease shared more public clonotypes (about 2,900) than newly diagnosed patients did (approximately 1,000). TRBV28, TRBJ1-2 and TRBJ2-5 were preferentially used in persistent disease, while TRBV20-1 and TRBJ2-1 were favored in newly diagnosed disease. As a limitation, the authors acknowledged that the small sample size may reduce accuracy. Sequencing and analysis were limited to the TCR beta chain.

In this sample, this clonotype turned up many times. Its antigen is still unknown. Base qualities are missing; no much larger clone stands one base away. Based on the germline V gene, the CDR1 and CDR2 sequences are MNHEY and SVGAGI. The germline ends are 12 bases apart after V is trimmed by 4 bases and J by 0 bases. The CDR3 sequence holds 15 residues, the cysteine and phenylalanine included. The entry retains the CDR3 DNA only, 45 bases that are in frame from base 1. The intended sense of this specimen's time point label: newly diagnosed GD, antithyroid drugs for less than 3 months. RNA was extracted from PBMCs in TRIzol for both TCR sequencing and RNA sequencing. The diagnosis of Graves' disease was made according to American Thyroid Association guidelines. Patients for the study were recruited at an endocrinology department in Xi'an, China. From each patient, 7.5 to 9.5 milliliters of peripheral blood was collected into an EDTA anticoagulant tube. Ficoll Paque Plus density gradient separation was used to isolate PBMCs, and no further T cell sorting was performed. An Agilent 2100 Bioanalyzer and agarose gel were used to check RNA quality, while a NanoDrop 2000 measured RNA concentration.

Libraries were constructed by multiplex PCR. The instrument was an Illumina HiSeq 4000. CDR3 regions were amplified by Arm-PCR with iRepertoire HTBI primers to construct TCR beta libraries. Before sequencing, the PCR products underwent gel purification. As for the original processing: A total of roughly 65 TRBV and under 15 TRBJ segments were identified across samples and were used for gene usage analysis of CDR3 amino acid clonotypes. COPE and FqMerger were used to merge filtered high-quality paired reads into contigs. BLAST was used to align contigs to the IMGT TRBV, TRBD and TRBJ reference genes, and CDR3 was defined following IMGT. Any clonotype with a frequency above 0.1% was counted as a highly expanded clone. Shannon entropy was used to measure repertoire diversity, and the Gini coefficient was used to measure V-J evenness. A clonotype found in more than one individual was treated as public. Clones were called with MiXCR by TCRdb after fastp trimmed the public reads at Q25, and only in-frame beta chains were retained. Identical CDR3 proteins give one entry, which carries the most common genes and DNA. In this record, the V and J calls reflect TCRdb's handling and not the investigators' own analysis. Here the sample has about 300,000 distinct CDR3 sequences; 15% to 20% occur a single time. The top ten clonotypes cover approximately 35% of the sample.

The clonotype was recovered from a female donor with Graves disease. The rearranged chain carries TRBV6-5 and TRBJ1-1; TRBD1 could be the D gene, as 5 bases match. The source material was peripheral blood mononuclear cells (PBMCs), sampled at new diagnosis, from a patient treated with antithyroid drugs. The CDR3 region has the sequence CASSSPGRLNTEAFF. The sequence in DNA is TGTGCCAGCAGTTCCCCGGGACGGCTGAACACTGAAGCTTTCTTT.